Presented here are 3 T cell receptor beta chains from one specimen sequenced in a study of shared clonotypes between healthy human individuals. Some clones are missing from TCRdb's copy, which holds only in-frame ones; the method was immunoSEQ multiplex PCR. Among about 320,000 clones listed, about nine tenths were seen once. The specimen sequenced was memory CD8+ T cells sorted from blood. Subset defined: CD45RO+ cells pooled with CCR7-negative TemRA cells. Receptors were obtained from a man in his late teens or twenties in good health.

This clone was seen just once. CDR3 region: CASTPGGILSEQYF. The CDR3 nucleotides are TGTGCCAGCACCCCGGGGGGGATATTGAGCGAGCAGTACTTC. The chain joins TRBV5-4 to TRBJ2-7, with TRBD2 identical over 8 bases. CDR1 is SGHNT and CDR2 is YYREEE in the germline V gene (reference sequence). J gave up 6 bases and V 6 bases, and 11 bases lay outside the gene matches. The CDR3 extends over 14 amino acids.

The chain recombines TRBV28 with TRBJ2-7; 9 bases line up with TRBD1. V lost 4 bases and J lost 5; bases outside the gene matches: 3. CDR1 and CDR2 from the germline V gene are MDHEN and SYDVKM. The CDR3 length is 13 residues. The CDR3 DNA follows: TGTGCCAGCAGTTCCGGGACAGGGAACGAGCAGTACTTC. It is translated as CASSSGTGNEQYF.

The CDR3 sequence is CASSYARDYDNEQFF. The CDR3 region has the DNA TGTGCCAGCAGTTACGCGCGAGACTACGACAATGAGCAGTTCTTC. The genes are TRBV6-6 and TRBJ2-1; tentative D call: TRBD2 (5 bases). There are 15 residues in the CDR3. Per germline, CDR1 MNHNY and CDR2 SVGAGI (reference sequence). V was clipped by 2 bases and J by 5 bases, with 13 bases between them.